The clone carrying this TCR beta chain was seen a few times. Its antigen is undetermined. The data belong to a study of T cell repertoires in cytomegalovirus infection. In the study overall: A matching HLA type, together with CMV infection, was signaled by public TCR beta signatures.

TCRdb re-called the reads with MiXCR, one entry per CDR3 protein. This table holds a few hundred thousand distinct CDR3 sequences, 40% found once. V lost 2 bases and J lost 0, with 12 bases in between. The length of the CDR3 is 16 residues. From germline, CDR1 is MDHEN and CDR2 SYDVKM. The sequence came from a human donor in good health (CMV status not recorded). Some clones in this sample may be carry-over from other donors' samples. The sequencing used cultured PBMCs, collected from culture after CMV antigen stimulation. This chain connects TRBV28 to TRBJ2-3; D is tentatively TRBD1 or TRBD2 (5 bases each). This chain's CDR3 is CASSLRGETSTDTQYF. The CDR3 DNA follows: TGTGCCAGCAGTTTACGGGGCGAGACTAGCACAGATACGCAGTATTTT.